Here is one T cell receptor beta chain with its context. The entry originates in a study of blood T cell repertoires in COVID-19. Study overall: Some COVID-19 samples were acute and others convalescent; all came from the United States, Italy and Spain. In each case, the material was cDNA or gDNA derived from T cells, B-cell-depleted T cells, or PBMCs.

Using immunoSEQ multiplex PCR, the repertoire was profiled, and TCRdb retains in-frame clones only, with some absent. The sample shows hundreds of thousands of clones, approximately 80% of them seen only once. This CDR3 region has 15 residues. The V end lost 1 base, the J end lost 6 bases, and 12 bases lay between the germline ends. The germline V gene encodes CDR1 MNHNS and CDR2 SASEGT. Sequenced material: peripheral blood. The sequence was collected from an elderly woman with acute or convalescent COVID-19. The chain links TRBV6-1 to TRBJ2-2; maybe TRBD2 (5 bases). CDR3 protein: CASSEVWVRAGELFF. In DNA, the CDR3 is TGTGCCAGCAGTGAAGTTTGGGTGAGGGCCGGGGAGCTGTTTTTT.